One sample yielded the 10 T cell receptor beta chains listed below, sequenced in a study of T cells in Graves' hyperthyroidism and ophthalmopathy. Researchers amplified the TCR beta CDR3 regions from RNA transcripts. The HTBI primer set was used in a first-round RT-PCR of the TCR CDR3. TCRdb used MiXCR to reprocess the multiplex PCR reads, holding one entry per CDR3 protein. The sample has about 380,000 distinct CDR3 sequences; about 14% are singletons. Source material: blood. The receptors come from a woman between 25 and 40 years old with Graves' ophthalmopathy.

The J gene is TRBJ2-7, the V gene TRBV28; perhaps TRBD2 as D (6 bases). CDR1 is MDHEN and CDR2 is SYDVKM in the germline V gene. V was clipped by 3 bases and J by 3 bases, with 15 bases between them. This CDR3 is built from 15 residues. In DNA, the CDR3 is TGTGCCAGCAGTTTGGGTTCGGCGGGAAGCTACGAGCAGTACTTC. Translated, it gives CASSLGSAGSYEQYF.

Ten or more counts support this clonotype. V usage is TRBV11-3 and J usage is TRBJ2-1; possibly TRBD1 for D (6 bases). The CDR3 runs to 16 residues. Per germline, CDR1 SGHNT and CDR2 YENEEA. Trimming shortened V by 5 bases and J by 2 bases, and 16 bases separated the two germline ends. DNA of the CDR3: TGTGCCAGCAGCAGCAACAGGGTTAGGGCCTACAATGAGCAGTTCTTC. Translating it yields CASSSNRVRAYNEQFF.

Many counts were recorded for this clonotype. The chain combines TRBV14 with TRBJ2-7; D call uncertain. This CDR3 is 16 amino acids long. Germline V gives CDR1 SGHDN, CDR2 FVKESK. Trimming shortened V by 0 bases and J by 0 bases, and 12 bases separated the two germline ends. Here the CDR3 reads CASSQERTRSSYEQYF. The DNA of the CDR3 is TGTGCCAGCAGCCAAGAACGGACCCGAAGCTCCTACGAGCAGTACTTC.

The sample holds many counts of this clonotype. This sequence joins TRBV11-2 and TRBJ2-2; D gene ambiguous. Per germline, CDR1 SGHAT and CDR2 FQNNGV. Trimming pared 4 bases from V and 6 bases from J, leaving 9 bases between. CDR3 size: 13 residues. The CDR3 region has the DNA TGTGCCAGCAGCTCCCTCGGGCCCGGGGAGCTGTTTTTT. It specifies CASSSLGPGELFF.

This clonotype was counted many times. V gene TRBV19 combines with J gene TRBJ2-5, with 14 bases that match TRBD2. The germline V gene encodes CDR1 LNHDA and CDR2 SQIVND (reference sequence). J was trimmed by 5 bases and V by 4 bases; bases with no gene match: 3. This CDR3 is 15 amino acids long. The CDR3 region has the DNA TGTGCCAGTAGTAGCGGGACTAGCGGGGGTGAGACCCAGTACTTC. This translates into CASSSGTSGGETQYF.

A single count supports this clonotype. This chain uses TRBV2 with TRBJ2-1; no definite D call. CDR3 length equals 10 residues. Germline V lookup: CDR1 SNHLY, CDR2 FYNNEI. Trimming took off 4 bases at V and 7 bases at J, with 2 bases between the two ends. The CDR3 DNA is TGTGCCAGCAGTGCGAATGAGCAGTTCTTC. Encoded protein: CASSANEQFF.

This clonotype was counted many times. The chain links TRBV28 to TRBJ1-5, with 9 nucleotides matching TRBD1. Germline CDR1 reads MDHEN; CDR2 reads SYDVKM. V was pared by 6 bases and J by 4 bases, with 7 bases of the junction left unmatched. The CDR3 has 15 amino acids. In DNA form, the CDR3 reads TGTGCCAGCAGATCAATAGACAGGGGGAATCAGCCCCAGCATTTT. Amino acids: CASRSIDRGNQPQHF.

At least ten counts were recorded for this clonotype. V gene TRBV12-5 combines with J gene TRBJ2-3; TRBD2 aligns across 12 bases. The CDR3 contains 20 residues. Looked up from germline, CDR1 is LGHNT and CDR2 is FRNRAP. V was clipped by 0 bases and J by 6 bases; unmatched bases: 16. CDR3: CASGLVPGTSGLPGADTQYF. CDR3 DNA: TGTGCTAGTGGTTTGGTACCCGGGACTAGCGGGTTACCGGGCGCGGATACGCAGTATTTT.

The chain is built from TRBV15 and TRBJ1-4, with D possibly matching TRBD1 (6 bases). V lost 5 bases, J lost 5 bases, and 9 bases lay in between. CDR3 size: 13 residues. CDR1 is LNHNV and CDR2 is YYDKDF in the germline V gene (reference sequence). The CDR3 sequence: CATSLQGNEKLFF. For the CDR3, the DNA is TGTGCCACCAGCCTCCAGGGGAATGAAAAACTGTTTTTT.

The chain combines TRBV27 with TRBJ2-7; possibly TRBD1 or TRBD2 for D (5 bases each). V lost 5 bases and J 0 bases, leaving 11 bases between the germline ends. CDR3 length equals 14 residues. CDR1 and CDR2 (germline): MNHEY, SMNVEV (reference sequence). Written as DNA, the CDR3 is TGTGCCAGCAGTCCGACCGGGGCCTCCTACGAGCAGTACTTC. It yields the protein CASSPTGASYEQYF.